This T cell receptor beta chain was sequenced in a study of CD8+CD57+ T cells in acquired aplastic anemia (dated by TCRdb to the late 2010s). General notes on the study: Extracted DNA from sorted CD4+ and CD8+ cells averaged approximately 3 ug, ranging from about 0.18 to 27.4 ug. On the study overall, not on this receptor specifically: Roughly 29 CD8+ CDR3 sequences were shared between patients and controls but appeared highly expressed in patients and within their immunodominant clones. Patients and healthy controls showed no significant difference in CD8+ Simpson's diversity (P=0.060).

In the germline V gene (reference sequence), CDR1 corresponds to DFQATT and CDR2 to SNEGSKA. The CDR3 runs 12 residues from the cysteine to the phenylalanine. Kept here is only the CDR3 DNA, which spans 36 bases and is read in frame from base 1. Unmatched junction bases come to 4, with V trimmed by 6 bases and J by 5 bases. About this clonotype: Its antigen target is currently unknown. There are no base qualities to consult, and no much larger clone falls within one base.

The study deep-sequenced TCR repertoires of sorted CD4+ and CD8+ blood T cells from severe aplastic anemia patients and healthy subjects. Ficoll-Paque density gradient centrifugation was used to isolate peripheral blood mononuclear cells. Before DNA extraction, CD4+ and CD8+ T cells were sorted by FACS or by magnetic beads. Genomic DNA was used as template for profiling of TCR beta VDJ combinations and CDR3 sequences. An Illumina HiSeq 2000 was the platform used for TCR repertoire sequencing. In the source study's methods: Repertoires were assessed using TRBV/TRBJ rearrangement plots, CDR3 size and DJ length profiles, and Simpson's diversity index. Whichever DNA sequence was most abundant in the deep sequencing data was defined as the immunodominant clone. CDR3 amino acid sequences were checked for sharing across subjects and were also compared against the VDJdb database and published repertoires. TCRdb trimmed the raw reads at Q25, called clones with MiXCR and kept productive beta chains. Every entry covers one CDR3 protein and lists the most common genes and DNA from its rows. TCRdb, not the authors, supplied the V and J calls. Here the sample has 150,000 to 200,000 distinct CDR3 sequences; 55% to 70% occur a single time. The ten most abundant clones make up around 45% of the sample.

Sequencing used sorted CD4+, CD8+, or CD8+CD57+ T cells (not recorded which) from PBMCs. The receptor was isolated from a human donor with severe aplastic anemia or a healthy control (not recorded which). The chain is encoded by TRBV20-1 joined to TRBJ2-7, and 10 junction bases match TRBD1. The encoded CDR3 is CSAGQGRHEQYF. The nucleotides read TGCAGTGCGGGACAGGGGAGGCACGAGCAGTACTTC.